Below, 18 T cell receptor beta chains from the same sample are listed, as sequenced in a study of blood T cell repertoires in COVID-19. Libraries were prepared by immunoSEQ multiplex PCR; TCRdb keeps only in-frame clonotypes and omits some of them. The table includes some 240,000 clones, around 86% detected once. The specimen was peripheral blood. These receptors originate from a woman aged 55-70 years with active or convalescent COVID-19.

The chain is built from TRBV7-9 and TRBJ1-1; the match to TRBD1 covers 7 bases. Germline-derived CDR1 and CDR2 are SEHNR and FQNEAQ (reference sequence). V shed 5 bases and J 1 base; nucleotides not matched to a gene: 7. The CDR3 is 15 residues long. For the CDR3, the DNA is TGTGCCAGCAGCCCCCAAGGGACAGCGAACACTGAAGCTTTCTTT. This codes for CASSPQGTANTEAFF. Full variable domain (rest looked up from reference TRBV7-9 and TRBJ1-1): DTGVSQNPRHKITKRGQNVTFRCDPISEHNRLYWYRQTLGQGPEFLTYFQNEAQLEKSRLLSDRFSAERPKGSFSTLEIQRTEQGDSAMYLCASSPQGTANTEAFFGQGTRLTVV.

With respect to this clone: The germline gene is not matched at one end of the junction; a read error may be the cause. V usage is TRBV7-7 and J usage is TRBJ2-2; 8 bases match TRBD2. The CDR3 runs 15 residues. Per the germline V gene, CDR1 is SSHAT and CDR2 is FNYEAQ (reference sequence). In DNA form, the CDR3 reads TGTGCTAGCAGCTTAATCGGGGGGGACACCGGGGAGCTGTTTTTT. The encoded protein is CASSLIGGDTGELFF.

J is TRBJ1-5 and V is TRBV10-3; perhaps TRBD1 as D (6 bases). Germline values: CDR1 ENHRY, CDR2 SYGVKD. This CDR3 region has 14 residues. V lost 3 bases and J 5 bases, leaving 11 bases between the germline ends. The CDR3 region has the DNA TGTGCCATCAGTGACAGGGGAGGGGATCAGCCCCAGCATTTT. Translated, it gives CAISDRGGDQPQHF.

V and J are TRBV20-1 and TRBJ1-2; no clear D. Trimming cost V 6 bases and J 8 bases, with 16 bases left between them. CDR1 is DFQATT and CDR2 is SNEGSKA in the germline V gene (reference sequence). The CDR3 extends over 12 amino acids. The CDR3 loop is CSASMRPSGYTF. DNA of the CDR3: TGCAGTGCCAGTATGAGGCCTTCGGGCTACACCTTC.

This clone has a count of ten or more. The same CDR3 is also encoded by other DNA sequences in this sample. The chain links TRBV6-1 to TRBJ2-7, with TRBD2 matching over 7 bases. Germline V gives CDR1 MNHNS, CDR2 SASEGT. The length of the CDR3 is 16 residues. The V and J ends lost 0 bases and 2 bases, in that order; junction bases with no gene match: 7. CDR3 nucleotides: TGTGCCAGCAGTGAAGCGGCGGGCGGGGGAGCCTACGAGCAGTACTTC. Translated: CASSEAAGGGAYEQYF.

This clone was recorded only once. The J gene is TRBJ2-3, the V gene TRBV12-5; D is uncertain. V gave up 0 bases and J gave up 7 bases, with 14 bases separating them. The CDR3 has 15 residues. Germline V gene data show CDR1 as LGHNT and CDR2 as FRNRAP. CDR3 nucleotide sequence: TGTGCTAGTGGTTTGGTAGTTGGTGAGGCGAATACGCAGTATTTT. As protein: CASGLVVGEANTQYF.

The gene calls are TRBV21-1 and TRBJ1-1; the D call TRBD1 from the table was never checked on the DNA. TRBV21-1 is classified as a pseudogene. The CDR3 has 17 residues. CDR3: CASSRGFAGTGNTEAFF. The CDR3 nucleotides read TGTGCCAGCAGCAGGGGATTTGCCGGGACAGGGAACACTGAAGCTTTCTTT.

The rearrangement joins TRBV25-1 to TRBJ1-1; the D gene is possibly TRBD1 (5 bases). CDR3 size: 13 residues. Germline V gene sequence: CDR1 MGHDK, CDR2 SYGVNS. The germline V and J ends were trimmed by 2 bases and 10 bases, with 14 bases remaining between them. CDR3 sequence reads: CASSERGSGGAFF. In DNA, the CDR3 is TGTGCCAGCAGTGAACGGGGGTCCGGCGGAGCTTTCTTT.

This chain links TRBV9 with TRBJ1-3; 8 nucleotides agree with TRBD1. CDR3 length equals 18 residues. The ends lost 3 bases at V and 1 base at J; junction bases unmatched: 12. Germline assignment: CDR1 SGDLS and CDR2 YYNGEE. CDR3 nucleotide sequence: TGTGCCAGCAGCGCGACCGGGACAGGTGTACTGTCTGGAAACACCATATATTTT. Its protein product is CASSATGTGVLSGNTIYF.

The V call is TRBV6-2 or TRBV6-3, the J call TRBJ2-7; D is possibly TRBD2 (6 bases). This CDR3 has 18 amino acids. CDR1 and CDR2 from the germline V gene are MNHEY and SVGEGT. V lost 4 bases and J lost 2, with 24 bases in between. The CDR3 reads CASSFDSVARGTPYEQYF. The CDR3 nucleotides read TGTGCCAGCAGTTTCGATTCCGTGGCCCGGGGGACCCCCTACGAGCAGTACTTC.

This clone has a single count. The genes are TRBV3-1 (or the pseudogene TRBV3-2) and TRBJ1-6; 8 nucleotides align to TRBD1. This CDR3 spans 16 amino acids. Looked up from germline, CDR1 is LGHDT and CDR2 is YNNKEL (reference sequence). With 2 bases clipped from V and 14 bases from J, the junction kept 14 bases outside the gene matches. Written as DNA, the CDR3 is TGTGCCAGCAGCCAAAGAGGGGGGACAGGAGAGGACACCCTCCACTTT. It specifies CASSQRGGTGEDTLHF.

V and J are TRBV27 and TRBJ2-7, with a tentative D call TRBD2 (5 bases). The ends were cut back, 6 bases at V and 7 bases at J, with 19 bases in the middle. This CDR3 region has 14 residues. The germline V gene has CDR1 MNHEY and CDR2 SMNVEV (reference sequence). The CDR3, as DNA: TGTGCCAGCAGCCCCTCGCGGGTTCGAGGGGAGCAGTACTTC. Encoded protein: CASSPSRVRGEQYF.

Only a few counts were recorded for this clone. V gene TRBV6-6 combines with J gene TRBJ1-4; D uncertain. The V gene's germline CDR1 is MNHNY and CDR2 SVGAGI (reference sequence). CDR3 size: 14 residues. The V and J ends lost 7 bases and 0 bases respectively, with 9 bases between them. The CDR3 is CASIREATNEKLFF. CDR3 sequence (DNA): TGTGCCAGCATTCGGGAGGCAACTAATGAAAAACTGTTTTTT.

The chain combines TRBV20-1 with TRBJ2-1, with 11 nucleotides matching TRBD2. In germline, CDR1 is DFQATT, CDR2 SNEGSKA (reference sequence). The trim removed 3 bases at V and 5 bases at J, leaving 3 bases unmatched. The CDR3 is 14 amino acids. The CDR3 reads CSASSGGADNEQFF. The CDR3 nucleotides are TGCAGTGCTAGTAGCGGGGGGGCCGACAATGAGCAGTTCTTC.

The chain recombines TRBV6-2 or TRBV6-3 with TRBJ2-7, with 7 bases aligning to TRBD1. Germline assignment: CDR1 MNHEY and CDR2 SVGEGT. The CDR3 contains 14 residues. V lost 2 bases, J lost 3 bases, and 4 bases stayed unmatched. CDR3 sequence: CASSYQGQSYEQYF. In nucleotides, the CDR3 is TGTGCCAGCAGTTACCAGGGACAGAGCTACGAGCAGTACTTC.

V gene TRBV7-3 combines with J gene TRBJ2-1, with TRBD1 identical over 7 bases. The J segment lost 6 bases and the V segment lost 4 bases, leaving 6 bases of the junction unmatched. The germline V gene encodes CDR1 SGHTA and CDR2 FQGTGA. CDR3 length equals 14 residues. The CDR3 here is CASSSQTGSNEQFF. CDR3 nucleotide sequence: TGTGCCAGCAGCTCCCAGACAGGGAGCAATGAGCAGTTCTTC.

The chain has TRBV5-5 and TRBJ2-1, with D possibly TRBD1 on 6 matching bases. Trimming took 2 bases from V and 14 from J, leaving 14 bases between them. The CDR3 length is 12 residues. Germline V gives CDR1 SGHKS, CDR2 YYEKEE (reference sequence). CDR3 amino acids: CASSLATGAEFF. The CDR3 DNA sequence: TGTGCCAGCAGCTTAGCGACAGGTGCCGAGTTCTTC.

The genes are TRBV28 and TRBJ2-7; 10 bases map to TRBD1. The V gene end was trimmed by 7 bases and the J gene end by 6 bases; junction bases not matched to a gene: 9. The CDR3 spans 14 residues. The germline V gene encodes CDR1 MDHEN and CDR2 SYDVKM. The CDR3 sequence is CASTLGGQGFEQYF. In DNA form, the CDR3 reads TGTGCCAGCACCCTCGGGGGACAGGGGTTCGAGCAGTACTTC.